This T cell receptor beta chain was retrieved from a study of yellow fever vaccine responses in identical twins. One entry per CDR3 protein, called by TCRdb with MiXCR from the RT-PCR reads. The profile shows 9,500 or so distinct CDR3 sequences, around four fifths of them singletons. Germline values: CDR1 KGHSH, CDR2 LQKENI. V dropped 4 bases and J dropped 1; count of bases not matched to a gene: 12. There are 17 residues in the CDR3. Remarks on this clonotype: Since no conserved phenylalanine or tryptophan closes the CDR3, a read error is the likely cause.

This TCR was sampled from a woman aged 18-29 years who received the yellow fever vaccine. The chain has TRBV18 and TRBJ1-2; TRBD1 matches 7 bases. Specimen: T cells from blood (PBMCs), unsorted or a sorted subset (not recorded which), collected before or after yellow fever vaccination (not recorded which). DNA for the CDR3: TGTGCCAGCTCACTGACAGGGAGACAGATGCTTAACTATGGCTACACCATC. It codes for CASSLTGRQMLNYGYTI.